This T cell receptor (beta chain) is from a study of blood T cell repertoires in COVID-19. Study-level information: Whether acute or convalescent, the COVID-19 samples came from the United States, Italy and Spain. T cells, B-cell-depleted T cells, or PBMCs supplied cDNA or gDNA.

As processed by the authors: Amplification of reference gene primers provided the estimated nucleated cell counts. Sequenced by immunoSEQ multiplex PCR; TCRdb stores in-frame clones only, minus some. That table furnishes V, J and clone size, whereas the DNA furnished D and trimming. This table has under 250,000 clones, more than 70% appearing once. Per germline, CDR1 SEHNR and CDR2 FQNEAQ (reference sequence). The CDR3 totals 12 residues. Trimming stripped 1 base from V and 7 bases from J, with 8 bases between. This clonotype originated in a human donor in a cohort sampled during active COVID-19. The genes are TRBV7-9 and TRBJ2-7, with a weak D call TRBD2 (5 bases). The sample was peripheral blood. The CDR3 sequence is CASSLEPGEQYF. CDR3 bases: TGTGCCAGCAGCTTAGAACCGGGAGAGCAGTACTTC.